This T cell receptor beta chain was profiled in a study of blood T cell repertoires in COVID-19. Study overall: The United States, Italy and Spain provided the acute and convalescent COVID-19 samples. Sources were T cells, B-cell-depleted T cells, or PBMCs; the material itself was cDNA or gDNA.

How the authors handled the data: For nucleated cells, counts were estimated from reference gene primer amplification. Clones were sequenced by immunoSEQ multiplex PCR, and TCRdb holds only the in-frame ones, with some missing. The V and J calls and clone size come from that table; D and trimming were worked out from the DNA. The sample comprises 27,000 or so clones, 80% to 90% of which are singletons, and roughly 8% rests with the top ten. J gave up 5 bases and V 3 bases, and 8 bases lay outside the gene matches. Germline CDR1 is SGDLS and CDR2 is YYNGEE. The length of the CDR3 is 15 residues. The chain couples TRBV9 to TRBJ2-1; 7 bases map to TRBD2. The sequence came from a woman in her 50s with active COVID-19. Specimen: peripheral blood. As DNA, the CDR3 is TGTGCCAGCAGCGGTACCGGGACTACCCACAATGAGCAGTTCTTC. As protein: CASSGTGTTHNEQFF. The variable domain in full, with the rest retrieved from reference TRBV9 and TRBJ2-1, is DSGVTQTPKHLITATGQRVTLRCSPRSGDLSVYWYQQSLDQGLQFLIQYYNGEERAKGNILERFSAQQFPDLHSELNLSSLELGDSALYFCASSGTGTTHNEQFFGPGTRLTVL.